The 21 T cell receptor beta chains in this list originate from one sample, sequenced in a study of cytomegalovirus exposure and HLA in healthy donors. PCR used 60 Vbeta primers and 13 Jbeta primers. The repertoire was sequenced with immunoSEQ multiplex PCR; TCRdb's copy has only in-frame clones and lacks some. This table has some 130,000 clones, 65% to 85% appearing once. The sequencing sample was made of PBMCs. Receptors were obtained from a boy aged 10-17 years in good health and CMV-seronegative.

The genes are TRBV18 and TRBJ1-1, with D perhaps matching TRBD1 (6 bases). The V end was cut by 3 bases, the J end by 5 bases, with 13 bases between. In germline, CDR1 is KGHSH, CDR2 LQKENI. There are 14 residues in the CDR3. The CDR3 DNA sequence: TGTGCCAGCTCACCCTTACAGGGTATTACTGAAGCTTTCTTT. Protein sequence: CASSPLQGITEAFF.

This CDR3 is CATPGAGGPNEQFF. CDR3 nucleotides: TGTGCCACCCCGGGCGCGGGAGGGCCAAATGAGCAGTTCTTC. The chain employs TRBV6-5 and TRBJ2-1; the match to TRBD2 covers 9 bases. CDR1 and CDR2 from the germline V gene are MNHEY and SVGAGI. The J segment lost 7 bases and the V segment lost 10 bases, leaving 11 bases of the junction unmatched. The CDR3 loop spans 14 amino acids.

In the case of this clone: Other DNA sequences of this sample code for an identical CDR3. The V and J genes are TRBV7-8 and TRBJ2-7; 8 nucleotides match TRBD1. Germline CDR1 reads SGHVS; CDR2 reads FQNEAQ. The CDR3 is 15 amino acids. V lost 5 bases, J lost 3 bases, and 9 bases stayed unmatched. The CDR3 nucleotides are TGTGCCAGCAGCGATCGACAGGGGTCATACTACGAGCAGTACTTC. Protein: CASSDRQGSYYEQYF.

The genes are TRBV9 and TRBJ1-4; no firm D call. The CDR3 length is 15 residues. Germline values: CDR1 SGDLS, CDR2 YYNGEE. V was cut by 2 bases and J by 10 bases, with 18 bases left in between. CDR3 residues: CASSVGGTRRGKLFF. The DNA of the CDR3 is TGTGCCAGCAGCGTTGGAGGAACTCGGCGGGGAAAACTGTTTTTT.

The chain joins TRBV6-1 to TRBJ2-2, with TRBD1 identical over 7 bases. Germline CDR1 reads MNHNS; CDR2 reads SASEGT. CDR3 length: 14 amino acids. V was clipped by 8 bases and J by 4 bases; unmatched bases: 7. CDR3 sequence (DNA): TGTGCCAGCCGTCCGGGGACAGTCACCGGGGAGCTGTTTTTT. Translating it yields CASRPGTVTGELFF.

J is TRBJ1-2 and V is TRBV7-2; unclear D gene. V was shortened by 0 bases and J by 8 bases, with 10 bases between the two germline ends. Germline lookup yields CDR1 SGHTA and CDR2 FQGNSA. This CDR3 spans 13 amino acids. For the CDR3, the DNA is TGTGCCAGCAGCTTAGCGCGAGGCGAAGGCTACACCTTC. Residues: CASSLARGEGYTF.

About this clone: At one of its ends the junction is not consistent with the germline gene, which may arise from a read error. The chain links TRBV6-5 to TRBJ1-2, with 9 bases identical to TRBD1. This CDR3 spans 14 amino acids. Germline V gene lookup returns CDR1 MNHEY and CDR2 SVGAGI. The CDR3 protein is CACRSGTGNYGYTF. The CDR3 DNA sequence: TGTGCCTGCAGGTCCGGGACAGGGAACTATGGCTACACCTTC.

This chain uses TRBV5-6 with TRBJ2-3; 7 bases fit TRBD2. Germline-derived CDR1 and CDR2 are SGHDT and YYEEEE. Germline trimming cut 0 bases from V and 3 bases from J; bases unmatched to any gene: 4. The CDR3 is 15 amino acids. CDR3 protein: CASSLGAGSTDTQYF. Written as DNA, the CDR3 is TGTGCCAGCAGCTTGGGAGCGGGATCGACAGATACGCAGTATTTT.

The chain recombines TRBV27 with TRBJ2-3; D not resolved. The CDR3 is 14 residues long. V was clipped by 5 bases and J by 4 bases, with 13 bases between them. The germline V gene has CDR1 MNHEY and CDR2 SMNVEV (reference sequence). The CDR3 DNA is TGTGCCAGCAGTCCGTCGGAGCTTGCAGATACGCAGTATTTT. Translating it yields CASSPSELADTQYF.

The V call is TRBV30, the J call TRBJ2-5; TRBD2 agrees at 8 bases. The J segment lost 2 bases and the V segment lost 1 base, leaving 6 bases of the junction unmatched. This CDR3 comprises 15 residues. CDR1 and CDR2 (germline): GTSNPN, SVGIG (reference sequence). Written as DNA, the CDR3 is TGTGCCTGGAGTGACCCACTAGCGGTTCAAGAGACCCAGTACTTC. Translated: CAWSDPLAVQETQYF.

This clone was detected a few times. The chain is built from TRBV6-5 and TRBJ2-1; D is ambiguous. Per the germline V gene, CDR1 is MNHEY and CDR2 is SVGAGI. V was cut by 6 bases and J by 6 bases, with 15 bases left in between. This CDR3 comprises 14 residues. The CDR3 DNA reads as TGTGCCAGCAGCCTGGCCGACTTTGGCAATGAGCAGTTCTTC. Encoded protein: CASSLADFGNEQFF.

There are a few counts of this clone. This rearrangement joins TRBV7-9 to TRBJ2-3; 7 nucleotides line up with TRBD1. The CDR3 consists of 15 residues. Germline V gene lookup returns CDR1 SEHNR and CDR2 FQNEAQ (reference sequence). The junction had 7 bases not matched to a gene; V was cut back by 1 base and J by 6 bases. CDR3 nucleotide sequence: TGTGCCAGCAGCTTAGTTTACGGACAGGCCGATACGCAGTATTTT. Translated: CASSLVYGQADTQYF.

The CDR3 loop reads CASSMPGIAGGYEQYF. The DNA for the CDR3 is TGTGCCAGCAGTATGCCCGGAATAGCGGGAGGCTACGAGCAGTACTTC. This chain uses TRBV25-1 with TRBJ2-7; 10 nucleotides agree with TRBD2. CDR3 length equals 16 residues. The V gene's germline CDR1 is MGHDK and CDR2 SYGVNS. J was trimmed by 3 bases and V by 5 bases; bases with no gene match: 10.

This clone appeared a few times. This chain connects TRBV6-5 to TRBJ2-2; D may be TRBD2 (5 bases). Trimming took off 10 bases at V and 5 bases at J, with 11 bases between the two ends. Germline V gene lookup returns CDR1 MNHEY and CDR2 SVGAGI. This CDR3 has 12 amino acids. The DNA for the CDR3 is TGTGCCACCAAGAGGGTTACCGGGGAGCTGTTTTTT. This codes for CATKRVTGELFF.

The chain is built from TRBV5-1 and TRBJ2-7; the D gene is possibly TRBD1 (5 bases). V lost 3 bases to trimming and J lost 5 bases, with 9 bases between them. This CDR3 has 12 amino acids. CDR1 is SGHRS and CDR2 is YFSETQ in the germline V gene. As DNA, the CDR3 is TGCGCCAGCAGCTCCAAAGGGGACGAGCAGTACTTC. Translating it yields CASSSKGDEQYF.

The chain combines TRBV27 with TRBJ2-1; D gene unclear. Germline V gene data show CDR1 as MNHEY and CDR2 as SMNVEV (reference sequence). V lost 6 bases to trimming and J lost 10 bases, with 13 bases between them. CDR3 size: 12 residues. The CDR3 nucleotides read TGTGCCAGCAGCCAATCGATGAGGGAGCAGTTCTTC. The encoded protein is CASSQSMREQFF.

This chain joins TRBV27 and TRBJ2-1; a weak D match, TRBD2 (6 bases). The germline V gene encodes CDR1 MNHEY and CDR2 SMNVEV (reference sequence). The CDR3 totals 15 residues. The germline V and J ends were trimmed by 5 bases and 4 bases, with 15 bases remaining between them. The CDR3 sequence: CASSRSPGAYNEQFF. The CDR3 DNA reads TGTGCCAGCAGTCGGTCCCCGGGAGCGTACAATGAGCAGTTCTTC.

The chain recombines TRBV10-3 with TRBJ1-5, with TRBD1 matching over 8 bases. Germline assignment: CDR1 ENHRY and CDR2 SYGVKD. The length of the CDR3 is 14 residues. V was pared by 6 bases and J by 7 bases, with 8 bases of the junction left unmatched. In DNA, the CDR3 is TGTGCCATCAGGGTGGACAGGGTAAACCAGCCCCAGCATTTT. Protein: CAIRVDRVNQPQHF.

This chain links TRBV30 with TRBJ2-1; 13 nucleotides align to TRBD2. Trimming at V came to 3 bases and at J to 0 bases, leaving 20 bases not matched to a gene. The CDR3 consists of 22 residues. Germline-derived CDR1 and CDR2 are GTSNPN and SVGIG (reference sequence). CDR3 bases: TGTGCCTGGAGACCCTATTCCTTACTAGCGGGAGGGCCGGGGAGCTCCTACAATGAGCAGTTCTTC. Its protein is CAWRPYSLLAGGPGSSYNEQFF.

CDR3 DNA: TGTGCCTGGAGTCGGGAGGGATGGGAGACCCAGTACTTC. Translation gives CAWSREGWETQYF. The chain couples TRBV30 to TRBJ2-5; 8 nucleotides align to TRBD2. The V and J ends lost 2 bases and 5 bases, in that order; junction bases with no gene match: 4. CDR1 GTSNPN and CDR2 SVGIG come from the germline V gene (reference sequence). The CDR3 spans 13 residues.

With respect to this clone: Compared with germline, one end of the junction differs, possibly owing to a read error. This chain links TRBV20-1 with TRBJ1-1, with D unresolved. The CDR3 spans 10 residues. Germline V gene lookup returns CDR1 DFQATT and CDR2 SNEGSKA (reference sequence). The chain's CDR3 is CSAHNSEAFF. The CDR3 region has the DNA TGCAGTGCACACAACAGTGAAGCTTTCTTT.